These 7 T cell receptor beta chains were sequenced from one sample in a study of blood T cell repertoires in COVID-19. Only in-frame clones appear in the TCRdb table, and some are missing; sequencing was by immunoSEQ multiplex PCR. Of approximately 150,000 clones in the sample, roughly 88% are singletons; the top ten hold roughly a tenth. The sequenced sample was peripheral blood. Receptors originate from a man aged 60 to 69 with active or convalescent COVID-19.

The rearrangement joins TRBV5-6 to TRBJ1-1; 7 bases line up with TRBD1. Germline V lookup: CDR1 SGHDT, CDR2 YYEEEE. V lost 3 bases, J lost 1 base, and 3 bases stayed unmatched. The CDR3 loop spans 14 amino acids. Written as DNA, the CDR3 is TGTGCCAGCAGCTCCGGGACAGCGAACACTGAAGCTTTCTTT. Protein: CASSSGTANTEAFF.

The chain has TRBV6-5 and TRBJ2-7; a possible D gene is TRBD1 (6 bases). Deletions cut 0 bases from V and 1 base from J, with 13 bases between. Germline V gene data show CDR1 as MNHEY and CDR2 as SVGAGI. CDR3 length: 16 residues. The CDR3 DNA sequence: TGTGCCAGCAGTTACTCGCATGGGACACCTTCCTACGAGCAGTACTTC. This codes for CASSYSHGTPSYEQYF.

The genes are TRBV3-1 (or the pseudogene TRBV3-2) and TRBJ1-1; D may be TRBD1 (5 bases). The germline V and J ends were trimmed by 4 bases and 4 bases, with 13 bases remaining between them. Germline CDR1 and CDR2: LGHDT and YNNKEL (reference sequence). The CDR3 covers 14 residues. The CDR3 sequence is CASSPRGSSTEAFF. CDR3 in DNA: TGTGCCAGCAGCCCTAGGGGCAGCAGCACTGAAGCTTTCTTT.

This clone showed up just once. This chain connects TRBV18 to TRBJ1-4, with 7 bases identical to TRBD1. The ends lost 4 bases at V and 5 bases at J; junction bases unmatched: 7. The CDR3 extends over 15 amino acids. The germline V gene encodes CDR1 KGHSH and CDR2 LQKENI. The CDR3 loop is CASSLRQGGNEKLFF. Here the CDR3 DNA reads TGTGCCAGCTCACTTCGACAGGGTGGGAATGAAAAACTGTTTTTT.

The rearrangement uses TRBV5-4 and TRBJ2-6, with 10 positions matching TRBD1. The ends lost 4 bases at V and 4 bases at J; junction bases unmatched: 5. In germline, CDR1 is SGHNT, CDR2 YYREEE (reference sequence). The CDR3 has 16 amino acids. The CDR3 is CASSPGQGTGANVLTF. The DNA for the CDR3 is TGTGCCAGCAGCCCGGGACAGGGGACGGGGGCCAACGTCCTGACTTTC.

The V call is TRBV5-1, the J call TRBJ2-5; D uncertain. Deletions cut 0 bases from V and 5 bases from J, with 14 bases between. The CDR3 covers 15 residues. Per germline, CDR1 SGHRS and CDR2 YFSETQ. As DNA, the CDR3 is TGCGCCAGCAGCTTGGCCCACGGCGGCAAGGAGACCCAGTACTTC. This sequence encodes CASSLAHGGKETQYF. Looking up the rest from reference TRBV5-1 and TRBJ2-5 gives the full variable domain: KAGVTQTPRYLIKTRGQQVTLSCSPISGHRSVSWYQQTPGQGLQFLFEYFSETQRNKGNFPGRFSGRQFSNSRSEMNVSTLELGDSALYLCASSLAHGGKETQYFGPGTRLLVL.

This clone was picked up a small number of times. The chain recombines TRBV2 with TRBJ2-4; 10 bases align to TRBD1. This CDR3 contains 14 residues. Germline V CDR1 and CDR2: SNHLY, FYNNEI. V was pared by 5 bases and J by 5 bases, with 3 bases of the junction left unmatched. CDR3 sequence reads: CASSKDRGENIQYF. CDR3 nucleotides: TGTGCCAGCAGTAAGGACAGGGGGGAAAACATTCAGTACTTC.